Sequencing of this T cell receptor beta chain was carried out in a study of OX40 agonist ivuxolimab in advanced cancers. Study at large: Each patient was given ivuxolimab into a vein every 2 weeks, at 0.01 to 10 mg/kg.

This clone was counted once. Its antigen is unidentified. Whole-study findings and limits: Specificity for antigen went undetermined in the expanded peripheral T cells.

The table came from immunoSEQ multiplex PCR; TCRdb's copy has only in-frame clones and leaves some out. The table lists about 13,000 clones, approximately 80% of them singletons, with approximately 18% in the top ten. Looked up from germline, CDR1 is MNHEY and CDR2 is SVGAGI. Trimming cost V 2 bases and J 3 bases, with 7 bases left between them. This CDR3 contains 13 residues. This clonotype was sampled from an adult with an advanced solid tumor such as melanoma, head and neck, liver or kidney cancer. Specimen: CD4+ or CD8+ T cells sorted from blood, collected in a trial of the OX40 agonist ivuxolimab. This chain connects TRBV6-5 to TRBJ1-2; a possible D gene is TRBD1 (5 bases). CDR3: CASSYGADYGYTF. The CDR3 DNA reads TGTGCCAGCAGTTACGGGGCGGACTATGGCTACACCTTC.